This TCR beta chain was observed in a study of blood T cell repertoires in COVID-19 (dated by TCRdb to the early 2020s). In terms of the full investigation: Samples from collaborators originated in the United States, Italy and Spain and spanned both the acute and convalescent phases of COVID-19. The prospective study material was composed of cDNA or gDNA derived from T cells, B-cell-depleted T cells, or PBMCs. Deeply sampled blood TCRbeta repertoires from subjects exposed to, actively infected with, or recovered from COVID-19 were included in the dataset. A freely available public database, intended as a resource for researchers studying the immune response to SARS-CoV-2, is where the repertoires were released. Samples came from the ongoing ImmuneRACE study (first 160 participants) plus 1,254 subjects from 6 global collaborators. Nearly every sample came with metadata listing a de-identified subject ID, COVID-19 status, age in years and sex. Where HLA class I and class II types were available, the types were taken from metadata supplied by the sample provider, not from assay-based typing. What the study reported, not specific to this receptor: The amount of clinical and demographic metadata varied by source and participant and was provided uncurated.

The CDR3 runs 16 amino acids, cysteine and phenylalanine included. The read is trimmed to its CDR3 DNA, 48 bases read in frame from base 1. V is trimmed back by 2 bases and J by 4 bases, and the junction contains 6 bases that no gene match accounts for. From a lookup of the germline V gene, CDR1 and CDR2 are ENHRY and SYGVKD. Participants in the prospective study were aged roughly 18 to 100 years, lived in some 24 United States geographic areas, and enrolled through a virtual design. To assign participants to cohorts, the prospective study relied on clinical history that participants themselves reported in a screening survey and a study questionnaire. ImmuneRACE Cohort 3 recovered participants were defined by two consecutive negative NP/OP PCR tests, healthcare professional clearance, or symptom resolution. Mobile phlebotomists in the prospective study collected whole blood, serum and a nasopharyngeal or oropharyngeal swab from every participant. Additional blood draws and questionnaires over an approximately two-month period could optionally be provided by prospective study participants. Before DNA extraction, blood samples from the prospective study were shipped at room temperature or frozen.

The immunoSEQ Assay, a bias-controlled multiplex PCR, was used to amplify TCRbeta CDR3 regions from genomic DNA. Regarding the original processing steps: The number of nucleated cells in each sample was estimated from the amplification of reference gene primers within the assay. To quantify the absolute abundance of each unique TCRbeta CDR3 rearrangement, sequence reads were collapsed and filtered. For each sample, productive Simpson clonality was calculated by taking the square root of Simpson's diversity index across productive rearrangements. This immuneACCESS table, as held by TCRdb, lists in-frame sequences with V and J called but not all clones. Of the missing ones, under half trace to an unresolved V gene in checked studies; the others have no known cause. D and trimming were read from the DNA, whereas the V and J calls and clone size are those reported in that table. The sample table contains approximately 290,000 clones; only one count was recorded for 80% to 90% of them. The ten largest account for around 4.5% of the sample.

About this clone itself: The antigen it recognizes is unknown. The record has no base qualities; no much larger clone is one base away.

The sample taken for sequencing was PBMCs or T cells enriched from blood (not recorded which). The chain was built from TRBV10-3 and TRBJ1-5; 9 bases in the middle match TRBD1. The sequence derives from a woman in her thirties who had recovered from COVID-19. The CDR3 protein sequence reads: CAISETQGAGNQPQHF. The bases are TGTGCCATCAGTGAGACACAGGGGGCGGGAAATCAGCCCCAGCATTTT.